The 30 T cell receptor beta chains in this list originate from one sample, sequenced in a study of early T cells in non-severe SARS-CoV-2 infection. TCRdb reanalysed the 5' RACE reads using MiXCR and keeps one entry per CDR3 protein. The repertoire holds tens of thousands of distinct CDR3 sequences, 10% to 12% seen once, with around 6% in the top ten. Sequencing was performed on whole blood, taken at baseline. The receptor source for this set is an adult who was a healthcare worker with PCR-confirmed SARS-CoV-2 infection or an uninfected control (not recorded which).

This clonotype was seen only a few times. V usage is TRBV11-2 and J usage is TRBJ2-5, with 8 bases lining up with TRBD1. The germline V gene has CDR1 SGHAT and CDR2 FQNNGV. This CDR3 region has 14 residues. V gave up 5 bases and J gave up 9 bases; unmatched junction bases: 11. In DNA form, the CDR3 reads TGTGCCAGCAGCCCGGGACAGGACCTTGGGGCCCAGTACTTC. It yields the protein CASSPGQDLGAQYF.

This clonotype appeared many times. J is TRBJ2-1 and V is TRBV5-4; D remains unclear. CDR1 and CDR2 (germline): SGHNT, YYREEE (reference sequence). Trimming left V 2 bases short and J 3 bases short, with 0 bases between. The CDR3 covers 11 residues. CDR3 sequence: CASSFYNEQFF. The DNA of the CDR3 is TGTGCCAGCAGCTTCTACAATGAGCAGTTCTTC.

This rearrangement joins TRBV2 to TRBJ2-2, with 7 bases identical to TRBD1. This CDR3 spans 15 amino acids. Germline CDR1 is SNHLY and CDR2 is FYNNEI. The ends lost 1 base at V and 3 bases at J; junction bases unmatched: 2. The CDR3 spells CASSEGQGYTGELFF. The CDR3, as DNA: TGTGCCAGCAGTGAAGGACAGGGCTACACCGGGGAGCTGTTTTTT.

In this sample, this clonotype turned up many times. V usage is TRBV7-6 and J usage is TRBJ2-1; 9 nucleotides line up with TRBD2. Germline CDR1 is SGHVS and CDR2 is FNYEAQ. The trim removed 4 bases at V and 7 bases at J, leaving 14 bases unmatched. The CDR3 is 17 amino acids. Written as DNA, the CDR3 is TGTGCCAGCAGCTCACCAACCTCGAGCGGGAGGCTGAATGAGCAGTTCTTC. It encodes CASSSPTSSGRLNEQFF.

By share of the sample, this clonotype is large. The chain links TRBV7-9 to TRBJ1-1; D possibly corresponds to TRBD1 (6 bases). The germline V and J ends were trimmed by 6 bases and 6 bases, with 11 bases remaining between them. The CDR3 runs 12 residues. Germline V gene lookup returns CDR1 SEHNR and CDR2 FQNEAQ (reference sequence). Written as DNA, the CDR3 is TGTGCCAGCAGTCCGGACAGACCTGAAGCTTTCTTT. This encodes CASSPDRPEAFF.

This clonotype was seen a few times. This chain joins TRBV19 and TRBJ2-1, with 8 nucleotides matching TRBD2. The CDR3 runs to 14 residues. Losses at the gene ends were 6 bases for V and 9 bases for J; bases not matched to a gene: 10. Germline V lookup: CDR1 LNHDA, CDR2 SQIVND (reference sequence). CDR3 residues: CASRDSGRGGEQFF. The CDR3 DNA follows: TGTGCCAGTAGAGACAGCGGGAGAGGCGGTGAGCAGTTCTTC.

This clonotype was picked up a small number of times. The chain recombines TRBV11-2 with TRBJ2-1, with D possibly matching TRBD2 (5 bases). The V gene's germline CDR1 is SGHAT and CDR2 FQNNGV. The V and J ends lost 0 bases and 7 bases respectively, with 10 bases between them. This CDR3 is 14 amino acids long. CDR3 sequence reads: CASSLDLPGNEQFF. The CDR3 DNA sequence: TGTGCCAGCAGCTTAGATCTGCCGGGAAATGAGCAGTTCTTC.

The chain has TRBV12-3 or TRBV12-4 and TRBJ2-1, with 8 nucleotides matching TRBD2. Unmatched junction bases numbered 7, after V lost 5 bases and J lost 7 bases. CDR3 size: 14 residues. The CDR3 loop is CASSPRASGNEQFF. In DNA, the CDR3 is TGTGCCAGCAGTCCCAGGGCTAGCGGGAATGAGCAGTTCTTC.

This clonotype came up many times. CDR3 sequence (DNA): TGTGCCAGCAGCCCTAGTTGGCTAGCGGGGGTCCTTGGGCAGTTCTTC. It encodes CASSPSWLAGVLGQFF. The chain carries TRBV7-2 and TRBJ2-1; 10 bases map to TRBD2. V dropped 5 bases and J dropped 12; count of bases not matched to a gene: 16. The CDR3 totals 16 residues. CDR1 is SGHTA, CDR2 FQGNSA, per germline.

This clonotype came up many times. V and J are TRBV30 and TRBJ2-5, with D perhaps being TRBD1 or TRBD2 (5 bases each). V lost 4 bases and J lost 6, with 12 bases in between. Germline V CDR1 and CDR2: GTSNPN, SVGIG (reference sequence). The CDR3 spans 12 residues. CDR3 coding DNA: TGTGCCTGGAAGGGGCAGCGGCAGACCCAGTACTTC. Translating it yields CAWKGQRQTQYF.

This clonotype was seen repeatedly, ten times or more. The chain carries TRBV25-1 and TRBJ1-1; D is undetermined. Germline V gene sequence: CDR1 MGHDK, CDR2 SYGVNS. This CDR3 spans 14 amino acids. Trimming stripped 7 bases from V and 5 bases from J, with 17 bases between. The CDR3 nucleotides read TGTGCCAGCAAAGGCGACCTTAGGGAAACTGAAGCTTTCTTT. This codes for CASKGDLRETEAFF. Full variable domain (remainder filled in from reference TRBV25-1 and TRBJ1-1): EADIYQTPRYLVIGTGKKITLECSQTMGHDKMYWYQQDPGMELHLIHYSYGVNSTEKGDLSSESTVSRIRTEHFPLTLESARPSHTSQYLCASKGDLRETEAFFGQGTRLTVV.

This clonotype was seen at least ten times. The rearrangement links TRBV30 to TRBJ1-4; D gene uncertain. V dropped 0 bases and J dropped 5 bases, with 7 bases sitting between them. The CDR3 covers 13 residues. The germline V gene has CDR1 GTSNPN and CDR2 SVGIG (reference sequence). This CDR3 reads CAWSVRQNEKLFF. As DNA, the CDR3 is TGTGCCTGGAGTGTACGGCAGAATGAAAAACTGTTTTTT. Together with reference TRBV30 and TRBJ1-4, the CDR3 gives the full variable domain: SQTIHQWPATLVQPVGSPLSLECTVEGTSNPNLYWYRQAAGRGLQLLFYSVGIGQISSEVPQNLSASRPQDRQFILSSKKLLLSDSGFYLCAWSVRQNEKLFFGSGTQLSVL.

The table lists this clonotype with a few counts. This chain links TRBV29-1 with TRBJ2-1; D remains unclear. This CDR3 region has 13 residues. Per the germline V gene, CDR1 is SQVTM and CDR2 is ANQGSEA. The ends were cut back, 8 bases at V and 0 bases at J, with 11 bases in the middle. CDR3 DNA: TGCAGCCTAATCAGAAGCTCCTACAATGAGCAGTTCTTC. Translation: CSLIRSSYNEQFF.

The CDR3 sequence: CASRSGLGDTEAFF. For the CDR3, the DNA is TGTGCCAGCAGGTCGGGCCTTGGGGACACTGAAGCTTTCTTT. The chain carries TRBV12-3 or TRBV12-4 and TRBJ1-1; D ambiguous. CDR3 size: 14 residues. The V gene lost 6 bases and the J gene lost 3 bases, with 14 bases spanning the gap.

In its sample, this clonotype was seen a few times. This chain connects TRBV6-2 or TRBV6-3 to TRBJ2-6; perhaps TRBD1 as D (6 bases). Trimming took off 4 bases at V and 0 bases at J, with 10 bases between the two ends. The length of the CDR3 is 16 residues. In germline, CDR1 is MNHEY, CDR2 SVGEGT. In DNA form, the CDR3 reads TGTGCCAGCAGTTCCAGGACAGTCTCTGGGGCCAACGTCCTGACTTTC. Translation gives CASSSRTVSGANVLTF.

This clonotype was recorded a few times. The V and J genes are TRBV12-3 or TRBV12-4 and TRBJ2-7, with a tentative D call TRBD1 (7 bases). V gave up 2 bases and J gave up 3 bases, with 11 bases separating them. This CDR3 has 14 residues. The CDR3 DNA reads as TGTGCCAGCAGTTTAATGCAGGGGGGCTACGAGCAGTACTTC. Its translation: CASSLMQGGYEQYF.

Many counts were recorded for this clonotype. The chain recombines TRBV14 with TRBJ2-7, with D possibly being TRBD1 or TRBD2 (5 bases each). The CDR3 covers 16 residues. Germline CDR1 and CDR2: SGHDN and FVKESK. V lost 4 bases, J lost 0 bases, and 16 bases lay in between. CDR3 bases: TGTGCCAGCAGCCCTCGAACAGGACTGAGCTCCTACGAGCAGTACTTC. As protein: CASSPRTGLSSYEQYF.

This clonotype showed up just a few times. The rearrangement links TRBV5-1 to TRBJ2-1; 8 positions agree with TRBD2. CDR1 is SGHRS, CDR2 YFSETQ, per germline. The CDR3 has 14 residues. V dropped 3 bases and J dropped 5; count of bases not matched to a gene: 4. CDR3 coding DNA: TGCGCCAGCAGCTGGAGAGCGGGGGACAATGAGCAGTTCTTC. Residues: CASSWRAGDNEQFF.

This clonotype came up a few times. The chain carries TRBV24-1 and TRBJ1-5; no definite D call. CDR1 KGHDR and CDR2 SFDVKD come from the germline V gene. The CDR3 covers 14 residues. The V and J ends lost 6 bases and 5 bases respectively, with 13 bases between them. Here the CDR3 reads CATSSSTDYQPQHF. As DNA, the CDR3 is TGTGCCACCAGTTCTTCTACCGATTATCAGCCCCAGCATTTT.

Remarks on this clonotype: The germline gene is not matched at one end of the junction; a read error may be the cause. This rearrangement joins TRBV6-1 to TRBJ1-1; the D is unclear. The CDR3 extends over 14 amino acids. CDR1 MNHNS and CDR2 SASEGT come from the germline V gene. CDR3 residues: CASREGFENTEAFF. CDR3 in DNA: TGTGCCAGCAGGGAAGGGTTTGAGAACACTGAAGCTTTCTTT.

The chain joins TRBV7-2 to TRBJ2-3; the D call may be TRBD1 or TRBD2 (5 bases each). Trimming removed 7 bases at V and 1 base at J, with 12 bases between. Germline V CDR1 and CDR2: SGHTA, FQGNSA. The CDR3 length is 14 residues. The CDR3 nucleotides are TGTGCCAGCACCTACATGGGGGGCACAGATACGCAGTATTTT. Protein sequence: CASTYMGGTDTQYF.

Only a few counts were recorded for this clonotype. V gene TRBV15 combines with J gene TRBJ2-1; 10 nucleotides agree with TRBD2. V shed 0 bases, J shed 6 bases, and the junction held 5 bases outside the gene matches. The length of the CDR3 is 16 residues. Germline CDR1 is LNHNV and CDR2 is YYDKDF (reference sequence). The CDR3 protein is CATSRDRTSGINEQFF. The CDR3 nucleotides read TGTGCCACCAGCAGAGATCGTACTAGCGGGATCAATGAGCAGTTCTTC.

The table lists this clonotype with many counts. As DNA, the CDR3 is TGTGCCAGCCGTGCGGGACAGGGACCGGAGCAGTACTTC. This codes for CASRAGQGPEQYF. The genes are TRBV5-6 and TRBJ2-7; 9 bases line up with TRBD1. CDR1 and CDR2 from the germline V gene are SGHDT and YYEEEE. V lost 7 bases and J lost 7; bases outside the gene matches: 9. The CDR3 totals 13 residues.

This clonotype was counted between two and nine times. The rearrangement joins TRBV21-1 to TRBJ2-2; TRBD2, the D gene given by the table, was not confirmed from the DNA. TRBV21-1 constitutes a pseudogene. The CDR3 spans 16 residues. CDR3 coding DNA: TGTGCCAGCAGCAAAGTAGCGGGCCTATGGGGCGGGGAGCTGTTTTTT. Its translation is CASSKVAGLWGGELFF.

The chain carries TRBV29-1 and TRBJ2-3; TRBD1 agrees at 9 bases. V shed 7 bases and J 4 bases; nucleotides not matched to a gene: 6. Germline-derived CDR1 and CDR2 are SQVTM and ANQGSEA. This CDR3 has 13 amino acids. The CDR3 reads CSGRQGVSDTQYF. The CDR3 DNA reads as TGCAGCGGGAGACAGGGGGTTTCAGATACGCAGTATTTT.

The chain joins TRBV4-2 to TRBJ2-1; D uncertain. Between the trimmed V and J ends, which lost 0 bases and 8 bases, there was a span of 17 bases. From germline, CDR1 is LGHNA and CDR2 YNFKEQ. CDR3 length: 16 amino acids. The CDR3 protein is CASSQDLSARGHEQFF. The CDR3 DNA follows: TGTGCCAGCAGCCAAGACCTTTCGGCCCGAGGTCATGAGCAGTTCTTC.

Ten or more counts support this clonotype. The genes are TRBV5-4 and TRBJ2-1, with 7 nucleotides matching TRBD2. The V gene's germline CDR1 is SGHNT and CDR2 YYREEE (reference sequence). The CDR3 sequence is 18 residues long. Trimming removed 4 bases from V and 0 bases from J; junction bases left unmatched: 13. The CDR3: CASSNRGGGAFSYNEQFF. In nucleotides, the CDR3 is TGTGCCAGCAGCAACCGGGGCGGGGGTGCGTTCTCCTACAATGAGCAGTTCTTC.

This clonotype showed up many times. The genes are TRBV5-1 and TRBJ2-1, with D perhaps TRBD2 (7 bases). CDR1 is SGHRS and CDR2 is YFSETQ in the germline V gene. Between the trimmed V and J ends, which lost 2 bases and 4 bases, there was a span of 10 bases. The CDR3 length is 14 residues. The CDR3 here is CASSFAGAYNEQFF. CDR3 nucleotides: TGCGCCAGCAGCTTTGCGGGGGCGTACAATGAGCAGTTCTTC.

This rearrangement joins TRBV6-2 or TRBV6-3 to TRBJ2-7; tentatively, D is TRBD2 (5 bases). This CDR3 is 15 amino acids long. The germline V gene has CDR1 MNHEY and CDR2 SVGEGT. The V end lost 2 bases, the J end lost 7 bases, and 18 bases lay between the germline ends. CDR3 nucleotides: TGTGCCAGCAGTTACCTCGGGTACCCGTCGGGGGAGCAGTACTTC. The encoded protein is CASSYLGYPSGEQYF.

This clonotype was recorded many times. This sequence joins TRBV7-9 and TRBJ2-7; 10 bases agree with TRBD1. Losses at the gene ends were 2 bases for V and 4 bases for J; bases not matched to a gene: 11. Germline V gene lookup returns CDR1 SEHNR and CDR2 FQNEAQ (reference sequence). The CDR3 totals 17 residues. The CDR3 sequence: CASSLLQNGDRGYEQYF. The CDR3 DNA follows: TGTGCCAGCAGCTTATTGCAGAATGGGGACAGGGGTTACGAGCAGTACTTC.